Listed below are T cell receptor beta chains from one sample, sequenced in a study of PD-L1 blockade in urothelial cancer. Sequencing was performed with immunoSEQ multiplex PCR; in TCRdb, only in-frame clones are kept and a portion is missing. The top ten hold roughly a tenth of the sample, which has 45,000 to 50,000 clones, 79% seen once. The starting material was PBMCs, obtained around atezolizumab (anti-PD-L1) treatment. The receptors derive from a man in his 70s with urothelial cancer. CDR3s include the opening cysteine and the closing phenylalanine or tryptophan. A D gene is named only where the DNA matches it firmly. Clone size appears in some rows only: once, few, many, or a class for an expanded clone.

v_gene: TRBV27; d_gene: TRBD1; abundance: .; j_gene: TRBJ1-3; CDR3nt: TGTGCCAGCAGGCGACAGGGGGATAGTTTAGGAAACACCATATATTTT; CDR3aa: CASRRQGDSLGNTIYF
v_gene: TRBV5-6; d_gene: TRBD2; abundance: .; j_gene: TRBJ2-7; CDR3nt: TGTGCCAGCAGCTTGCCTGGACTAGCGGGATACGAGCAGTACTTC; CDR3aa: CASSLPGLAGYEQYF
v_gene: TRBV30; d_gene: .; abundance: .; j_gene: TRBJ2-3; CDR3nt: TGTGCCTGGACGTCGGGTTCTTCTAGCACAGATACGCAGTATTTT; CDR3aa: CAWTSGSSSTDTQYF
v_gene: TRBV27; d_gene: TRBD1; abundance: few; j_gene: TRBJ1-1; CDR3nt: TGTGCCAGCCGGTCCTTGGGCAGGGGGTTGAGACTGAGGTACACTGAAGCTTTCTTT; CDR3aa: CASRSLGRGLRLRYTEAFF
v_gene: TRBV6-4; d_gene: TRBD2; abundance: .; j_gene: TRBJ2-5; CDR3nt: TGTGCCAGCAGTGACGGGGTAGCGGGAGGCTGGGTGGGGACCCAGTACTTC; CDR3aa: CASSDGVAGGWVGTQYF
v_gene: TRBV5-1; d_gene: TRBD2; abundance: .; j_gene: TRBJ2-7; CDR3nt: TGCGCCAGCAGCTCGGGACTAGCGGACTACGAGCAGTACTTC; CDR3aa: CASSSGLADYEQYF
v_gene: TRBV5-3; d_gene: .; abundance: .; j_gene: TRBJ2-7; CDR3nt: TGTGCCAGAAGCCCGGGATACGAGCAGTACTTC; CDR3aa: CARSPGYEQYF
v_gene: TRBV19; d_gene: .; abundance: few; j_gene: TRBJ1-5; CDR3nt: TGTGCCAGTAGTATATCAAGAGGGATGGGACAGCCCCAGCATTTT; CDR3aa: CASSISRGMGQPQHF
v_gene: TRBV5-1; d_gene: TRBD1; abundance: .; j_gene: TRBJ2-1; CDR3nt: TGCGCCAGCAGGGCGAGGACAGGGAGCCATGAGCAGTTCTTC; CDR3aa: CASRARTGSHEQFF
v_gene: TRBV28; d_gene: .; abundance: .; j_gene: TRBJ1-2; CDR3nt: TGTGCCAGCAGTTTTGGAGGGATGGATGGCTACACCTTC; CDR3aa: CASSFGGMDGYTF
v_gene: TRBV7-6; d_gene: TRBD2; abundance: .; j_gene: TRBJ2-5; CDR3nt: TGTGCCAGCAGCCAACTAGCGGGAGGAGAGACCCAGTACTTC; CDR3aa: CASSQLAGGETQYF
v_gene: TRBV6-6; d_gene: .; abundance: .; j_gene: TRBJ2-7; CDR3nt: TGTGCCAGCCGGTTCCAGGGTACAGCATTCGAGCAGTACTTC; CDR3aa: CASRFQGTAFEQYF
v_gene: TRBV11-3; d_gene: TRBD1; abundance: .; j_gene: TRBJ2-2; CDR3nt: TGTGCCAGCAGCTTAGGGACAGGGGATAATGGATGGCTGTTTTTT; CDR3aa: CASSLGTGDNGWLFF
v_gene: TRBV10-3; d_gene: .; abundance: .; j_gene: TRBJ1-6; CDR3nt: TGTGCTCAGGTTGGTTCACCCCTCCACTTT; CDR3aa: CAQVGSPLHF
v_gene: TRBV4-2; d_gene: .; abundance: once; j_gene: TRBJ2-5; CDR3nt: TGTGCCAGCAGCCTAAGGACTGGAGAGACCCAGTACTTC; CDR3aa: CASSLRTGETQYF
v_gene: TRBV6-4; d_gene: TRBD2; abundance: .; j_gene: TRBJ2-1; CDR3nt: TGTGCCAGCAGTGGGGCGGGAGGCTCCTACAATGAGCAGTTCTTC; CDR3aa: CASSGAGGSYNEQFF
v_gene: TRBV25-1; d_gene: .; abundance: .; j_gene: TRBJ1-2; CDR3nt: TGTGCCAGCAGTGACCTTACCGACAGGAACACCTTC; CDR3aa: CASSDLTDRNTF
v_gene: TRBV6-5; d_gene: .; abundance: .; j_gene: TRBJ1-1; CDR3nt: TGTGCCAGTTGGGGGGGTGAAGCTTTCTTT; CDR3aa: CASWGGEAFF
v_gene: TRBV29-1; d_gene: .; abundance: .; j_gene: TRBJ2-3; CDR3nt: TGCAGCGTTGAAACGGCTTGGGGCAGGCCAGGAGATACGCAGTATTTT; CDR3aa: CSVETAWGRPGDTQYF
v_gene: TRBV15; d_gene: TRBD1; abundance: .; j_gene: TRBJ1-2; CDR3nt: TGTGCCACCAGCAGAGGCCCGGGACAGGGGGCGAGGGGCTACACCTTC; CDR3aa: CATSRGPGQGARGYTF
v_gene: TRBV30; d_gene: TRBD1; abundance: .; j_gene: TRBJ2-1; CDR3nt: TGTGCCTGGAGCAAGACAGGGTTCAATGAGCAGTTCTTC; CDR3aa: CAWSKTGFNEQFF
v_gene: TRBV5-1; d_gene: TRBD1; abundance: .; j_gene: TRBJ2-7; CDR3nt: TGCGCCAGCAGCTCGGGACAGGGCTACGAGCAGTACTTC; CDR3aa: CASSSGQGYEQYF
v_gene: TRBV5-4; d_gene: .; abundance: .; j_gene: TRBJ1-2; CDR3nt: TGTGCCAGCAGCTTCCCAGGCGGAGGCTATGGCTACACCTTC; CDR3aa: CASSFPGGGYGYTF
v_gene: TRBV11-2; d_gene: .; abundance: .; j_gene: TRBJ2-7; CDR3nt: TGTGCCAGCAGCTTAGAGTACGGGAGCTCCTACGAGCAGTACTTC; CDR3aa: CASSLEYGSSYEQYF
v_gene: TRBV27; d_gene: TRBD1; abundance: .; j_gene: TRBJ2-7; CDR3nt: TGTGCCAGCAGGACGGACAGGGGAGGGAGCGACGAGCAGTACTTC; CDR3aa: CASRTDRGGSDEQYF
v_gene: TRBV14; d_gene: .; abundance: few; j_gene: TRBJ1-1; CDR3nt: TGTGCCAGCAGCCAAGGGACAGTCGGTTTGGCTTTCTTT; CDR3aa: CASSQGTVGLAFF
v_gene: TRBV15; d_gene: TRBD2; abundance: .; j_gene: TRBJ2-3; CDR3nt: TGTGCCACCAGCAGAGATATAACTAGCGGACCCACAGATACGCAGTATTTT; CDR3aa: CATSRDITSGPTDTQYF
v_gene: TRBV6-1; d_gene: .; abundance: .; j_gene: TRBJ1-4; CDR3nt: TGTGCCAGCAGTGGGGGAGGAACTAATGAAAAACTGTTTTTT; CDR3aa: CASSGGGTNEKLFF
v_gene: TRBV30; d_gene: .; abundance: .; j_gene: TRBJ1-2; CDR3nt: TGTGCCTGGAGCCCCGGCGGAGATACTAACTATGGCTACACCTTC; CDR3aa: CAWSPGGDTNYGYTF
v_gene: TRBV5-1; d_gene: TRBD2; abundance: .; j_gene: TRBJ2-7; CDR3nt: TGCGCCAGCAGCGCGGAAACTAGCGGGAGGGCGTACGAGCAGTACTTC; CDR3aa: CASSAETSGRAYEQYF
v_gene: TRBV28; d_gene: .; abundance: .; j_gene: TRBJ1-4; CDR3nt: TGTGCCAGCTGCCCTGGGAGTAATGAAAAACTGTTTTTT; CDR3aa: CASCPGSNEKLFF
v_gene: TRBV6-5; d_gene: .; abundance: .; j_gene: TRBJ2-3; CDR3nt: TGTGCCAGCAGTTACTCCCCGGGAAAGCAGGCGCAGTATTTT; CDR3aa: CASSYSPGKQAQYF
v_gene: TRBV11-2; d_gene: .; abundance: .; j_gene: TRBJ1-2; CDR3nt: TGTGCCAGCAGCTTAGTGGGGGGGGCGTATGGCTACACCTTC; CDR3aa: CASSLVGGAYGYTF
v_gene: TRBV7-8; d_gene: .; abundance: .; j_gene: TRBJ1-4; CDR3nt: TGTGCCAGCGCCGTGGGAGGGGATAGTGAAAAACTGTTTTTT; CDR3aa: CASAVGGDSEKLFF
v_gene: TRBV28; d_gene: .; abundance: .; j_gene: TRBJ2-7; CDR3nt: TGTGCCAGCAGTTCACCCTCCCTGGGGGGCTCCTACGAGCAGTACTTC; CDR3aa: CASSSPSLGGSYEQYF
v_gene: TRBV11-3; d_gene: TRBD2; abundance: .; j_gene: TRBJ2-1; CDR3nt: TGTGCCAGCAGCTTAGATCATCGGGGGGAGAAGTTCTTC; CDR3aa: CASSLDHRGEKFF
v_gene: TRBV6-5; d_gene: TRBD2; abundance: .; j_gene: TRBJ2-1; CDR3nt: TGTGCCAGCAGGCGGGGGGACGGGGCCTACAATGAGCAGTTCTTC; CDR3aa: CASRRGDGAYNEQFF
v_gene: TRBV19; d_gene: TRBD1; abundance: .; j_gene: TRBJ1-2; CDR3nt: TGTGCCACCTTGACAGGGGCGGCTGGCTACACCTTC; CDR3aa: CATLTGAAGYTF
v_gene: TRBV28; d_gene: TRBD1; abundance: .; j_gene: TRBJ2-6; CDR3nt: TGTGCCAGCAGTTTGGCCGGACAGGGGTCAGGGGCCAACGTCCTGACTTTC; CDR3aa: CASSLAGQGSGANVLTF
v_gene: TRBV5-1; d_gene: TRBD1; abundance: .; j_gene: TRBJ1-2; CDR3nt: TGCGCCAGCAGCCGGTCCGGGACAGGGAGTCATGGCTACACCTTC; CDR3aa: CASSRSGTGSHGYTF
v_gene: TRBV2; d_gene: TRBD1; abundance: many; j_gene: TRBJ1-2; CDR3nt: TGTGCCAGCAGAGGGACAGGGAACGGCTACACCTTC; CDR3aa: CASRGTGNGYTF
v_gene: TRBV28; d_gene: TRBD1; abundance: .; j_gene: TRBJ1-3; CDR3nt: TGTGCCAGCAGTTCCCGCCGGGGACAGCTAGGAAACACCATATATTTT; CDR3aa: CASSSRRGQLGNTIYF
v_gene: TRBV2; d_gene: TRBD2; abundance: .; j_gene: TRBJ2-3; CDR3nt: TGTGCCAGCAGTGACCTAGCGGGCACAGATACGCAGTATTTT; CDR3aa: CASSDLAGTDTQYF
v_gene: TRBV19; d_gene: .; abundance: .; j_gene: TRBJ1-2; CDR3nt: TGTGCCAGTAGTGTCCGGACAGCCACGGGCTATGGCTACACCTTC; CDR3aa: CASSVRTATGYGYTF
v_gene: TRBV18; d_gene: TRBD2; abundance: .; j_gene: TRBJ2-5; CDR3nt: TGTGCCAGCTCACCGATAGCGGGCCACGACAACTTC; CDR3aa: CASSPIAGHDNF
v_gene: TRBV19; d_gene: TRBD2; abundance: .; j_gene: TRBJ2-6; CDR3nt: TGTGCCAGTAGTCCGGGACTAGCGGGAGGTTCTGGGGCCAACGTCCTGACTTTC; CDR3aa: CASSPGLAGGSGANVLTF